This TCR beta chain was documented in a study of shared clonotypes between healthy human individuals. This clone was seen just once. Sequencing was performed with immunoSEQ multiplex PCR; in TCRdb, only in-frame clones are kept and a portion is missing. The table lists some 200,000 clones, 60% to 75% of them singletons. Per germline, CDR1 MNHNY and CDR2 SVGAGI (reference sequence). The CDR3 is 15 residues long. The V and J ends lost 2 bases and 6 bases respectively, with 16 bases between them. The receptor's source is a man aged 30 to 45 in good health. The rearrangement uses TRBV6-6 and TRBJ1-1, with D unclear. The sequenced material came from memory CD4+ T cells sorted from blood. Described subset: CD45RA-negative fraction. The CDR3 sequence: CASSYGVGRLAEAFF. The CDR3 DNA reads as TGTGCCAGCAGTTACGGGGTTGGGAGGCTCGCTGAAGCTTTCTTT.